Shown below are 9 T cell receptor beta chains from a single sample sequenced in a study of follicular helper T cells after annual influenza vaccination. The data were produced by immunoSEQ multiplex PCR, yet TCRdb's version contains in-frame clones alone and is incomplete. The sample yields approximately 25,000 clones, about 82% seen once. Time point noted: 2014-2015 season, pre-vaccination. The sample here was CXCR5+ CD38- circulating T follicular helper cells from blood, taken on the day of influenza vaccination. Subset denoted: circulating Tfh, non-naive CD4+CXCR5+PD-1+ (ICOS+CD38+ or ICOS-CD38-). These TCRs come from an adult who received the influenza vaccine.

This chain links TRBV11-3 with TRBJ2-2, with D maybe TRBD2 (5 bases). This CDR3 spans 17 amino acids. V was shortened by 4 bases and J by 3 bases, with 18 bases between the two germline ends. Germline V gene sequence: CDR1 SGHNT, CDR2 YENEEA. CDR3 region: CASSSLIGRRHTGELFF. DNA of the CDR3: TGTGCCAGCAGCTCCCTGATAGGGCGGAGGCACACCGGGGAGCTGTTTTTT.

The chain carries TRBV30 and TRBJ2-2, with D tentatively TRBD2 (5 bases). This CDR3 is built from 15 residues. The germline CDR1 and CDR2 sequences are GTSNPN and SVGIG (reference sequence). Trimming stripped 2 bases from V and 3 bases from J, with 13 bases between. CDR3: CAWSLLGLYTGELFF. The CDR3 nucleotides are TGTGCCTGGAGTCTACTAGGTCTGTACACCGGGGAGCTGTTTTTT.

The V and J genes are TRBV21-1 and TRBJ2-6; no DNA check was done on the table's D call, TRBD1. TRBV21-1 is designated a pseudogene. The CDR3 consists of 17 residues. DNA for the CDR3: TGTGCCAGCAGCAGGGACAGGGAGAAGTCTGGGGCCAACGTCCTGACTTTC. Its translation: CASSRDREKSGANVLTF.

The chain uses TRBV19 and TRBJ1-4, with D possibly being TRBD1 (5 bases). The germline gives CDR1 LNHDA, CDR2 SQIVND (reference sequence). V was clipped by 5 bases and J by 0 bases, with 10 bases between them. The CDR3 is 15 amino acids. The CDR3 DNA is TGTGCCAGTAGTCATATCAGGGCAACTAATGAAAAACTGTTTTTT. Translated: CASSHIRATNEKLFF.

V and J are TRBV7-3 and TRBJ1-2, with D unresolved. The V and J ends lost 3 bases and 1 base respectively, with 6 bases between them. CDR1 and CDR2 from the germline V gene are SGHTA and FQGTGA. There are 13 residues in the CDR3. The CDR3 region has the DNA TGTGCCAGCAGCTTCGGGAGTAACTATGGCTACACCTTC. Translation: CASSFGSNYGYTF.

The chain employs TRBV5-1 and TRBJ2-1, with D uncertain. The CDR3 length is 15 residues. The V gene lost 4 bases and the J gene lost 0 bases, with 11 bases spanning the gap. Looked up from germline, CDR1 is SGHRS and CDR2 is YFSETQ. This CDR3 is CASSKDSSSYNEQFF. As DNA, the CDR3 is TGCGCCAGCAGCAAAGACTCGAGCTCCTACAATGAGCAGTTCTTC.

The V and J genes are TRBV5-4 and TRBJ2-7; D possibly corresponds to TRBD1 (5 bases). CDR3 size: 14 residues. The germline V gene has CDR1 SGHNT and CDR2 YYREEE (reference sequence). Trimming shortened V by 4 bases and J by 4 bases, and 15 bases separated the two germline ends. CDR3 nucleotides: TGTGCCAGCAGCCCGGCCAGCAGGGCATACGAGCAGTACTTC. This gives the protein CASSPASRAYEQYF.

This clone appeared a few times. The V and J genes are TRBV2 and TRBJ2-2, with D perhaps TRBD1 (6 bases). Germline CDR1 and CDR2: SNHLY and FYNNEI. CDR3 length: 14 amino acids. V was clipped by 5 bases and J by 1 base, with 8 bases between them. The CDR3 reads CASSPTGNTGELFF. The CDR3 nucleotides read TGTGCCAGCAGTCCGACAGGGAACACCGGGGAGCTGTTTTTT.

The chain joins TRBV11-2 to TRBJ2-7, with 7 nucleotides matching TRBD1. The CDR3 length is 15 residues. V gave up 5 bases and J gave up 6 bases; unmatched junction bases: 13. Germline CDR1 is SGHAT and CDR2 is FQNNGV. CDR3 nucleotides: TGTGCCAGCAGCCCCCCGGGACAGAGGGATCTCGAGCAGTACTTC. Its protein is CASSPPGQRDLEQYF.